Listed below are T cell receptor beta chains from one sample, sequenced in a study of blood T cell repertoires in COVID-19. Clones were sequenced by immunoSEQ multiplex PCR, and TCRdb holds only the in-frame ones, with some missing. The sample has approximately 340,000 clones; about 91% are singletons. Source material: peripheral blood. All receptors derive from a man aged 25 to 45 with COVID-19, enrolled during active disease. Each CDR3 is given with its conserved first and last residue. A D gene is named only where the DNA matches it firmly.

J gene | V gene | D gene | CDR3 DNA | CDR3 protein
TRBJ2-7 | TRBV7-2 | NA | TGTGCCAGCAGCTTAGACCTAACCTCCTACGAGCAGTACTTC | CASSLDLTSYEQYF
TRBJ1-2 | TRBV9 | NA | TGTGCCAGCAGCGTTTCTCCGGGACACCTCTATGGCTACACCTTC | CASSVSPGHLYGYTF
TRBJ2-1 | TRBV7-2 | TRBD2 | TGTGCCAGCAGCCCCCGGAGCGGGGGTTTCCCATACAATGAGCAGTTCTTC | CASSPRSGGFPYNEQFF
TRBJ1-3 | TRBV10-3 | NA | TGTGCCTCTGCCGGGAGGACTGGAAACACCATATATTTT | CASAGRTGNTIYF
TRBJ1-2 | TRBV3-1/TRBV3-2 | TRBD1 | TGTGCCAGCAGCCAGGTTACAGGGGCGATCTATGGCTACACCTTC | CASSQVTGAIYGYTF
TRBJ2-1 | TRBV7-3 | NA | TGTGCCAGCAGCTTAACCAGGACAGCCTACAATGAGCAGTTCTTC | CASSLTRTAYNEQFF
TRBJ2-5 | TRBV4-1 | NA | TGCGCCAGCAGCCAAGATCGCGGCCCAAAAGAGACCCAGTACTTC | CASSQDRGPKETQYF
TRBJ2-1 | TRBV7-6 | TRBD2 | TGTGCCAGCAGCTTAAGAACTAGCGGGAGGAGCTCCTACAATGAGCAGTTCTTC | CASSLRTSGRSSYNEQFF
TRBJ2-7 | TRBV28 | TRBD1 | TGTGCCAGCAGTGTTGAACAGGGGGGCCGAGTCTACGAGCAGTACTTC | CASSVEQGGRVYEQYF
TRBJ2-2 | TRBV4-3 | TRBD1 | TGCGCCAGCAGCCAAGAGCCACAGGGGGGGAACACCGGGGAGCTGTTTTTT | CASSQEPQGGNTGELFF